This T cell receptor (beta chain) was found in a study of shared clonotypes between healthy human individuals. Partitioning of CD4+ cells yielded a CD45RA+ naive subset and a CD45RA-negative memory subset. Remarks on this clone: Its antigen remains unidentified.

The data were produced by immunoSEQ multiplex PCR, yet TCRdb's version contains in-frame clones alone and is incomplete. The sample has over 1.5 million clones; around 98% are singletons. Study conclusions and caveats: Sampling used blood alone; tissue repertoires probably differ. The diversity represented, both genetic and in exposure history, was limited by few donors. What rarefaction showed was incomplete sorted-subset sequencing despite large depth.

The sequence was collected from a man aged 25 to 40 in good health. Sequenced: naive CD4+ T cells sorted from blood. Sample subset: CD45RA+ positively selected.

CDR3 loop: CASTSAGRSLNEKLFF. In DNA, the CDR3 is TGTGCCAGCACCTCAGCCGGACGGAGCCTTAATGAAAAACTGTTTTTT. The V gene is TRBV28, the J gene TRBJ1-4; no clear D gene. Trimming took 7 bases from V and 4 from J, leaving 19 bases between them. The CDR3 is 16 residues long. CDR1 MDHEN and CDR2 SYDVKM come from the germline V gene. Filled out from reference TRBV28 and TRBJ1-4, the complete variable domain reads DVKVTQSSRYLVKRTGEKVFLECVQDMDHENMFWYRQDPGLGLRLIYFSYDVKMKEKGDIPEGYSVSREKKERFSLILESASTNQTSMYLCASTSAGRSLNEKLFFGSGTQLSVL.